Sequencing of this TCR beta chain was carried out in a study of CD8+CD57+ T cells in acquired aplastic anemia (dated by TCRdb to 2016 to 2018). Describing the broader study: DNA extracted from sorted CD4+ and CD8+ cells had a mean of approximately 3.3 ug, with a range of roughly 0.17 to 30 ug. For healthy donor samples, the average read count was approximately 10 million for CD4+ cells and 11 million to 14 million for CD8+ cells.

Concerning this clonotype itself: It lacks a known antigen. There are no base qualities to consult, and no much larger clone falls within one base.

The paper as a whole reports these results and caveats: Some 31 CD8+ CDR3 sequences were shared between patients and controls but appeared highly expressed in patients and within their immunodominant clones. CD8+ Simpson's diversity did not differ significantly between patients and healthy controls (P=0.060).

In the study, sorted CD4+ and CD8+ blood T cells from patients with severe aplastic anemia and from healthy subjects underwent deep sequencing of TCR repertoires. Ficoll-Paque density gradient centrifugation was used to isolate peripheral blood mononuclear cells. Before DNA was extracted, CD4+ and CD8+ T cells were sorted using either FACS or magnetic beads. From the cysteine through the phenylalanine, the CDR3 covers 19 amino acids. Of all the DNA, just the CDR3 is kept, 57 bases in frame from base 1. CDR1 SEHNR and CDR2 FQNEAQ are derived from the germline V gene (reference sequence). The germline V and J ends show losses of 0 bases and 1 base respectively, and no gene match explains 11 bases of the junction. Genomic DNA was used as template for profiling of TCR beta VDJ combinations and CDR3 sequences. An Illumina HiSeq 2000 was the platform used for TCR repertoire sequencing. From the authors' description of their analysis: TRBV/TRBJ rearrangement plots, CDR3 size and DJ length profiles, and Simpson's diversity index were used to evaluate the repertoires. The most abundant DNA sequence in the deep sequencing data was defined as the immunodominant clone. CDR3 amino acid sequences were screened for sharing across subjects and compared with published repertoires and the VDJdb database. TCRdb trimmed the raw reads at Q25, called clones with MiXCR and kept productive beta chains. Merged by CDR3 protein, the rows form single entries marked with the most common genes and DNA. The V and J calls shown here were made by TCRdb, not taken from the authors' results. This sample is represented by about 190,000 distinct CDR3 sequences; approximately 52% of them were singletons. Approximately 15% of the sample is taken by the ten largest.

The V gene is TRBV7-9 and the J gene is TRBJ1-5, with 8 bases matching TRBD1. Input material: sorted CD4+, CD8+, or CD8+CD57+ T cells (not recorded which) from PBMCs. This TCR was recovered from a human donor in good health, serving as a control. CDR3 protein: CASSLADSGQGLSNQPQHF. The nucleotide sequence reads as follows: TGTGCCAGCAGCTTAGCGGATAGCGGACAGGGATTAAGCAATCAGCCCCAGCATTTT.